The clone carrying this TCR beta chain has just a few counts. Its antigen is currently unknown. This CDR3 has 16 residues. CDR1 is MNHEY and CDR2 is SVGAGI in the germline V gene. The V gene end was trimmed by 0 bases and the J gene end by 3 bases; junction bases not matched to a gene: 5. As every portion of the isolated RNA was reverse transcribed, the sequencing read expressed TCRB transcripts. The protocol was immunoSEQ multiplex PCR, while the TCRdb copy is restricted to in-frame clones and leaves out a portion. The sample includes under 950,000 clones, 15% to 20% of them seen just once. The sample comes from a study of beta chain features in type 1 diabetes. The study's findings and limits: The naive, central memory and Treg TCRB repertoires showed an apparent similarity that was greater among patients than among healthy donors.

The genes are TRBV6-5 and TRBJ1-3, with 7 nucleotides matching TRBD1. Sequenced: naive CD4+ T cells from blood. This clonotype was obtained from a woman younger than 30 in good health. Here the CDR3 reads CASSYSRRGHGNTIYF. The CDR3 nucleotides read TGTGCCAGCAGTTACTCGAGAAGGGGGCATGGAAACACCATATATTTT.